This entry concerns a single T cell receptor delta chain. TCRdb reapplied CATT to the RT-PCR reads. The sample consists of over 950 delta-chain clones, 3.6% of them appearing once. This specimen comes from a study of gamma-delta T cells after stem cell transplantation. Per the germline V gene, CDR1 is GEAIGNYY and CDR2 is EKD. CDR3 length: 16 amino acids. V lost 1 base and J lost 0; bases outside the gene matches: 5. The chain recombines TRDV2 with TRDJ1; 9 bases are shared with TRDD3. The specimen was gamma-delta T cells. This clonotype was obtained from a human donor. It is not recorded whose cells these are; they may come from a transplant donor. This chain's CDR3 is CACDTLGDSYTDKLIF. CDR3 sequence (DNA): TGTGCCTGTGACACTCTGGGGGATTCGTACACCGATAAACTCATCTTT.